A single sample is the source of the 5 T cell receptor beta chains below, sequenced in a study of blood T cell repertoires in COVID-19. The method was immunoSEQ multiplex PCR; TCRdb's version includes in-frame clones alone and lacks a portion of them. The sample carries approximately 220,000 clones, around 85% recorded once. The sequenced material came from PBMCs or T cells enriched from blood (not recorded which). These receptors all stem from a woman aged 40 to 50 with acute COVID-19.

The CDR3 is CAWTPPGSVVYEQYF. CDR3 DNA sequence: TGTGCCTGGACCCCACCGGGTAGCGTAGTCTACGAGCAGTACTTC. This rearrangement joins TRBV30 to TRBJ2-7; D is perhaps TRBD2 (5 bases). The CDR3 extends over 15 amino acids. Germline assignment: CDR1 GTSNPN and CDR2 SVGIG (reference sequence). The V and J ends lost 4 bases and 3 bases respectively, with 19 bases between them. Supplemented by reference TRBV30 and TRBJ2-7, the full variable domain reads SQTIHQWPATLVQPVGSPLSLECTVEGTSNPNLYWYRQAAGRGLQLLFYSVGIGQISSEVPQNLSASRPQDRQFILSSKKLLLSDSGFYLCAWTPPGSVVYEQYFGPGTRLTVT.

This clone has more than one count but fewer than ten. The V call is TRBV7-9, the J call TRBJ1-5; the D gene is possibly TRBD1 (5 bases). The germline V and J ends were trimmed by 6 bases and 0 bases, with 12 bases remaining between them. Germline V gene sequence: CDR1 SEHNR, CDR2 FQNEAQ (reference sequence). The CDR3 covers 15 residues. CDR3 residues: CASSPGGGSNQPQHF. CDR3 nucleotides: TGTGCCAGCAGTCCCGGGGGGGGTAGCAATCAGCCCCAGCATTTT.

V usage is TRBV18 and J usage is TRBJ1-1, with 7 bases that match TRBD1. The germline gives CDR1 KGHSH, CDR2 LQKENI. The CDR3 covers 17 residues. Losses at the gene ends were 5 bases for V and 0 bases for J; bases not matched to a gene: 12. The DNA for the CDR3 is TGTGCCAGCTCAGCATTACGACAGGGAAACATGAACACTGAAGCTTTCTTT. Encoded protein: CASSALRQGNMNTEAFF.

The chain has TRBV5-6 and TRBJ1-2, with TRBD1 as a possible D gene (6 bases). Trimming took off 1 base at V and 3 bases at J, with 10 bases between the two ends. Germline CDR1 SGHDT, CDR2 YYEEEE. The CDR3 sequence is 14 residues long. CDR3 in amino acids: CASSLTGSDYGYTF. CDR3 nucleotides: TGTGCCAGCAGCTTGACAGGGTCGGACTATGGCTACACCTTC. The entire variable domain, with the rest obtained from reference TRBV5-6 and TRBJ1-2, is as follows: DAGVTQSPTHLIKTRGQQVTLRCSPKSGHDTVSWYQQALGQGPQFIFQYYEEEERQRGNFPDRFSGHQFPNYSSELNVNALLLGDSALYLCASSLTGSDYGYTFGSGTRLTVV.

The rearrangement uses TRBV11-3 and TRBJ1-2; D is undetermined. CDR1 SGHNT and CDR2 YENEEA come from the germline V gene. This CDR3 region has 17 residues. Trimming took off 0 bases at V and 0 bases at J, with 14 bases between the two ends. CDR3 sequence (DNA): TGTGCCAGCAGCTTAGATTTAAATAGCGGAACTAACTATGGCTACACCTTC. It yields the protein CASSLDLNSGTNYGYTF.